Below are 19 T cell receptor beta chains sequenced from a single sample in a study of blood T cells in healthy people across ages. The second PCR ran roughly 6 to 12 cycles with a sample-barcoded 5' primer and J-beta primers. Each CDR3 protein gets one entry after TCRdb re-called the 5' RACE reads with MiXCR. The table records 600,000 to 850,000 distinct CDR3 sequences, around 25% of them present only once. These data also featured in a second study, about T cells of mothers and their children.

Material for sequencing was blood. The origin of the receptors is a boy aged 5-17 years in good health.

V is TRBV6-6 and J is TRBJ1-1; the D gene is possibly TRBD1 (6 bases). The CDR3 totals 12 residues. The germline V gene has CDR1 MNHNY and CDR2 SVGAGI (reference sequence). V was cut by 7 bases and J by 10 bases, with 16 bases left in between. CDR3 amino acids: CASITGGRGAFF. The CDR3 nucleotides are TGTGCCAGCATCACGGGGGGGCGGGGAGCTTTCTTT.

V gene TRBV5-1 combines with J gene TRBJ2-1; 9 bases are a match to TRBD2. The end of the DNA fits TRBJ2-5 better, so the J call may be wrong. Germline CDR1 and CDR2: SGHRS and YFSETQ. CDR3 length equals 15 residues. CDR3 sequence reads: CASTPAGGSWETQYF. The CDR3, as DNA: TGCGCCAGCACCCCAGCGGGGGGTTCTTGGGAGACCCAGTACTTC.

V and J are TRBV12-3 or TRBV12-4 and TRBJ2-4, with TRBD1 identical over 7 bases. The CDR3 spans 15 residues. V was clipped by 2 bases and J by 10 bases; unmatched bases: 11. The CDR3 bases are TGTGCCAGCAGTTTAAGTAACAGGGGTATGGGTATTCAGTACTTC. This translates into CASSLSNRGMGIQYF.

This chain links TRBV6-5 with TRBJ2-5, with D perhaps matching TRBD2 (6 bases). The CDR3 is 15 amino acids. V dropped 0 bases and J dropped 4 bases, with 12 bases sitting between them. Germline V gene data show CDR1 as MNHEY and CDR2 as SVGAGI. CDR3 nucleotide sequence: TGTGCCAGCAGTTACTCGACGACTAGAGGAGAGACCCAGTACTTC. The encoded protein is CASSYSTTRGETQYF.

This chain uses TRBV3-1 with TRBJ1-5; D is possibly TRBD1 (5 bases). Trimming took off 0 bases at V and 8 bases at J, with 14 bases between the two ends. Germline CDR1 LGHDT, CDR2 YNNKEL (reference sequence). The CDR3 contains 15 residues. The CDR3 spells CASSQDFGGSEPQHF. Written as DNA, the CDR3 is TGTGCCAGCAGCCAAGATTTCGGGGGTTCGGAGCCCCAGCATTTT.

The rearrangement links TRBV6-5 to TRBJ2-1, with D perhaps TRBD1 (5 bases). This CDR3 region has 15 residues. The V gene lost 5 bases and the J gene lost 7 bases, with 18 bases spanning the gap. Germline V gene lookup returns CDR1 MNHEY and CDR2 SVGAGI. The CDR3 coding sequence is TGTGCCAGCAGTACGGCGGAGTTGGGGCGAAATGAGCAGTTCTTC. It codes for CASSTAELGRNEQFF.

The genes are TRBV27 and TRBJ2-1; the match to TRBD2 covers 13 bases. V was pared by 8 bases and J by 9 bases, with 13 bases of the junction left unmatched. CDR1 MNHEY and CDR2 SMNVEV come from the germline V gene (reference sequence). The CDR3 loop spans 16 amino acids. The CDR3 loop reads CASGPWGTSGILEQFF. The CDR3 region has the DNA TGTGCCAGCGGTCCATGGGGGACTAGCGGGATTCTTGAGCAGTTCTTC.

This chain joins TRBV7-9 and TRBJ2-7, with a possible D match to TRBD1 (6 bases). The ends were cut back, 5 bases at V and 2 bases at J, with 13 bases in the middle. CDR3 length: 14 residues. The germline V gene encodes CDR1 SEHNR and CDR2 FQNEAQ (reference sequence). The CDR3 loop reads CASSARTDPYEQYF. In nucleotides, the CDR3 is TGTGCCAGCAGCGCTCGGACAGATCCCTACGAGCAGTACTTC.

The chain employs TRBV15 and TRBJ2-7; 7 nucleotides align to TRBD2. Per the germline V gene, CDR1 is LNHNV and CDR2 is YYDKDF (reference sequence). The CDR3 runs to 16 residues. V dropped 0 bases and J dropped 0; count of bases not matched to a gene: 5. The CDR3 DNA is TGTGCCACCAGCAGAGAAGGGACTATGAGCTCCTACGAGCAGTACTTC. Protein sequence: CATSREGTMSSYEQYF.

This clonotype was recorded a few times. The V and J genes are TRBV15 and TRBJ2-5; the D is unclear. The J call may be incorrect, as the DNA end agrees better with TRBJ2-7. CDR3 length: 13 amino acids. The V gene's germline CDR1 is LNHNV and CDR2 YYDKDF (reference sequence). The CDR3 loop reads CATSRDRSYEQYF. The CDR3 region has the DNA TGTGCCACCAGCAGAGATCGCTCTTACGAGCAGTACTTC.

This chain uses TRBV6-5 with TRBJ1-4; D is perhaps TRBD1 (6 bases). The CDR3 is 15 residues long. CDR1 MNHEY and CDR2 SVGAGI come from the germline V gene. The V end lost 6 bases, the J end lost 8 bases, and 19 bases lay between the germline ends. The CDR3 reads CASRRGAAWREKLFF. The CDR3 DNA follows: TGTGCCAGCAGACGGGGGGCCGCCTGGCGAGAAAAACTGTTTTTT.

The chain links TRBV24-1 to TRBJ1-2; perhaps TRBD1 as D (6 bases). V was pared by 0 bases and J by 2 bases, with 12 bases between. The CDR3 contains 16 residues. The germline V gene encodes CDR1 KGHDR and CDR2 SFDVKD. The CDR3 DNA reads TGTGCCACCAGTGATTTGGGCGGGGGCGCAAACTATGGCTACACCTTC. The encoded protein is CATSDLGGGANYGYTF.

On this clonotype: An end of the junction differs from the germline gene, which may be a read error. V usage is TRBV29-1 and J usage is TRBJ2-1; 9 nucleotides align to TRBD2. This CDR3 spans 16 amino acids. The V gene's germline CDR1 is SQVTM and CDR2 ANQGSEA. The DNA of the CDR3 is TGCAGCGTTGAAGATCCGGCGGGAGGGGACTACAATGAACAGTTCTTC. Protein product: CSVEDPAGGDYNEQFF.

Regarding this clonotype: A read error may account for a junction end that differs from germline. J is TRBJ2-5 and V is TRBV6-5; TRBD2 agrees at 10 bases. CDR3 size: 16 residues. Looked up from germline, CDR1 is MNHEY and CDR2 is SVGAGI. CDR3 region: CASSYSFTSGKETRYF. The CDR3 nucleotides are TGTGCCAGCAGTTACTCATTTACTAGCGGGAAAGAGACCCGGTACTTC.

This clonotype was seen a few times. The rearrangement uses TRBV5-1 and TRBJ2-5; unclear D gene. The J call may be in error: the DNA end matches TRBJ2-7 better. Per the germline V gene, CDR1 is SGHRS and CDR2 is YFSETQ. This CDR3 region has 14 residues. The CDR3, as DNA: TGCGCCAGCAGCTTGGCCACAAGTTTCTACGAGCAGTACTTC. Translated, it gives CASSLATSFYEQYF.

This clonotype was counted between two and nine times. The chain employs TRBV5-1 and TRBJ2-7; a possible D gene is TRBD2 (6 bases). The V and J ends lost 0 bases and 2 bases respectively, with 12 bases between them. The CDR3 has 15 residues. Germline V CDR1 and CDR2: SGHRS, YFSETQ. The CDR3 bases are TGCGCCAGCAGCTTGGATCCGGGAGCGACCTACGAGCAGTACTTC. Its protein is CASSLDPGATYEQYF.

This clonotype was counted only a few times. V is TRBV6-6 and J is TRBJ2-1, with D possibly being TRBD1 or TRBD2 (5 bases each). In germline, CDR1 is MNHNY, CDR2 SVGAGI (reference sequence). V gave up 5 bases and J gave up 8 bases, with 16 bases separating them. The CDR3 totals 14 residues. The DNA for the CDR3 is TGTGCCAGCAGTCCCGGGACGAGGCGTCATGAGCAGTTCTTC. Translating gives CASSPGTRRHEQFF.

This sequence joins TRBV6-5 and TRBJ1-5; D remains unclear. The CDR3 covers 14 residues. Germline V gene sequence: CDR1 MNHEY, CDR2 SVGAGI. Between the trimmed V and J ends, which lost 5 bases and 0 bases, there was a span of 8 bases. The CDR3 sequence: CASSGLDSNQPQHF. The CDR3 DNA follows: TGTGCCAGCAGTGGACTAGATAGCAATCAGCCCCAGCATTTT.

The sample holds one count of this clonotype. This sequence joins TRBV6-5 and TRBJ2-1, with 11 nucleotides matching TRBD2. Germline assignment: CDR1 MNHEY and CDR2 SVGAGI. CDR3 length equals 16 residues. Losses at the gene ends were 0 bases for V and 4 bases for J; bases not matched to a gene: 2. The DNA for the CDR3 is TGTGCCAGCAGTTACTCGGGACTAGCGGCATACAATGAGCAGTTCTTC. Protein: CASSYSGLAAYNEQFF.